This TCR beta chain was captured by sequencing in a study of metastatic and nonmetastatic thyroid tumors. Through MiXCR, TCRdb re-clonotyped the PCR reads. Of around 19,000 clones listed, 24% are singletons. The entire patient cohort was treatment-naive prior to thyroid surgery. V gave up 5 bases and J gave up 6 bases, with 8 bases separating them. There are 11 residues in the CDR3. The germline CDR1 and CDR2 sequences are LGHDT and YNNKEL (reference sequence). Specimen: tumor tissue. The sequence derives from a female donor with papillary thyroid cancer or a benign thyroid nodule (not recorded which). Some clones in this sample may be carry-over from other donors' samples. V gene TRBV3-1 combines with J gene TRBJ2-7; D is unclear. CDR3 sequence (DNA): TGTGCCAGCAGCGACGTCTCCGAGCAGTACTTC. Its protein product is CASSDVSEQYF.